The 24 T cell receptor beta chains below all came from one sample that was sequenced in a study of T-cell reconstitution after alpha-beta-depleted transplantation in children. Preparing the TCRbeta library involved the use of unique molecular identifiers. TCRdb used MiXCR to reprocess the PCR reads, holding one entry per CDR3 protein. Of approximately 230,000 distinct CDR3 sequences listed, 20% to 30% were seen once; the top ten hold under 5.5%. Source: PBMCs, mostly from graft donor cells, taken 360 days after TCRalphabeta/CD19-depleted stem cell transplant. The receptors originated from a female patient aged 2-10 years who had a stem cell transplant for congenital amegakaryocytic thrombocytopenia, so the T cells may come from the graft donor.

This clonotype showed up just a few times. The V call is TRBV30, the J call TRBJ1-2, with TRBD1 matching over 7 bases. V shed 3 bases and J 4 bases; nucleotides not matched to a gene: 11. The CDR3 spans 15 residues. Germline V gives CDR1 GTSNPN, CDR2 SVGIG (reference sequence). The CDR3 protein is CAWSPDRVVFYGYTF. CDR3 nucleotides: TGTGCCTGGAGCCCCGACAGGGTAGTGTTCTATGGCTACACCTTC.

The gene calls are TRBV7-2 and TRBJ1-2; 8 bases line up with TRBD1. The length of the CDR3 is 14 residues. CDR1 and CDR2 (germline): SGHTA, FQGNSA. Trimming took 5 bases from V and 4 from J; bases not matched to a gene: 6. The CDR3, as DNA: TGTGCCAGCAGCCATCGGACAGGGCTCTATGGCTACACCTTC. Amino acid sequence: CASSHRTGLYGYTF.

The genes are TRBV12-3 or TRBV12-4 and TRBJ2-4; tentative D call: TRBD2 (6 bases). Trimming left V 5 bases short and J 5 bases short, with 13 bases between. The CDR3 length is 14 residues. The DNA of the CDR3 is TGTGCCAGCAGTCCTACCGGGACTCAAAACATTCAGTACTTC. Translated, it gives CASSPTGTQNIQYF.

The V call is TRBV7-9, the J call TRBJ2-7, with 10 bases aligning to TRBD1. Germline CDR1 SEHNR, CDR2 FQNEAQ (reference sequence). The V segment lost 7 bases and the J segment 0 bases; nucleotides outside the gene matches: 6. This CDR3 has 15 residues. In DNA form, the CDR3 reads TGTGCCAGCACCGCCGACAGGGGGCGCTCCTACGAGCAGTACTTC. It encodes CASTADRGRSYEQYF.

The chain combines TRBV5-1 with TRBJ1-4; no reliable D call. V lost 3 bases and J lost 5, with 17 bases in between. The germline gives CDR1 SGHRS, CDR2 YFSETQ. This CDR3 region has 16 residues. CDR3 protein: CASSSRGPSVNEKLFF. CDR3 in DNA: TGCGCCAGCAGCTCCCGAGGGCCTTCGGTAAATGAAAAACTGTTTTTT.

This clonotype was recorded at least ten times. The chain has TRBV4-1 and TRBJ2-2, with 8 bases identical to TRBD1. CDR1 is MGHRA and CDR2 is YSYEKL in the germline V gene. J gave up 1 base and V 2 bases, and 3 bases lay outside the gene matches. The CDR3 spans 16 residues. The CDR3 region has the DNA TGCGCCAGCAGCCAATTTGGGACAGGGAACACCGGGGAGCTGTTTTTT. Amino acids: CASSQFGTGNTGELFF.

This clonotype came up a few times. The V gene is TRBV10-3, the J gene TRBJ2-7; D remains ambiguous. CDR1 and CDR2 (germline): ENHRY, SYGVKD. V lost 4 bases and J lost 5, with 21 bases in between. The CDR3 is 16 residues long. CDR3 nucleotide sequence: TGTGCCATCAGTGGCACTCCGCCCTACCTTGCGAACGAGCAGTACTTC. This translates into CAISGTPPYLANEQYF.

Remarks on this clonotype: It may be a read error: a sequence one base away is much more abundant. The V gene is TRBV3-1, the J gene TRBJ2-7; no definite D call. This CDR3 spans 12 amino acids. Germline CDR1 is LGHDT and CDR2 is YNNKEL (reference sequence). V lost 1 base, J lost 3 bases, and 4 bases lay in between. The CDR3 reads CASSQGDYEQYF. Here the CDR3 DNA reads TGTGCCAGCAGCCAAGGGGACTACGAGCAGTACTTC.

In this sample, this clonotype turned up a few times. V gene TRBV6-1 combines with J gene TRBJ1-3; D gene unclear. V gave up 5 bases and J gave up 0 bases, with 14 bases separating them. Germline assignment: CDR1 MNHNS and CDR2 SASEGT. The CDR3 has 16 amino acids. The CDR3 spells CASSNRPGDSGNTIYF. The CDR3 coding sequence is TGTGCCAGCAGTAATCGTCCAGGAGACTCTGGAAACACCATATATTTT.

This chain uses TRBV5-5 with TRBJ2-7, with 9 bases matching TRBD1. The CDR3 covers 16 residues. Germline V gives CDR1 SGHKS, CDR2 YYEKEE (reference sequence). With V trimmed by 2 bases and J by 5 bases, 11 bases remained unmatched. DNA for the CDR3: TGTGCCAGCAGCTTTACGTGGGGGACAGGGCCCCACGAGCAGTACTTC. It yields the protein CASSFTWGTGPHEQYF.

V is TRBV24-1 and J is TRBJ2-5; no reliable D call. Germline V gene sequence: CDR1 KGHDR, CDR2 SFDVKD. This CDR3 contains 13 residues. V lost 6 bases, J lost 0 bases, and 7 bases lay in between. This CDR3 is CATSSAYQETQYF. The CDR3 DNA is TGTGCCACCAGTTCCGCATACCAAGAGACCCAGTACTTC.

The V gene is TRBV6-1, the J gene TRBJ2-1; 12 bases map to TRBD2. After removal of 6 bases from V and 0 bases from J, the junction contained 9 bases not matched to a gene. Germline values: CDR1 MNHNS, CDR2 SASEGT. This CDR3 comprises 18 residues. The CDR3 loop reads CASSSLAGGTSSYNEQFF. The CDR3 nucleotides read TGTGCCAGCAGCTCTCTAGCGGGAGGGACTAGCTCCTACAATGAGCAGTTCTTC.

The table lists this clonotype with a few counts. This chain joins TRBV12-3 or TRBV12-4 and TRBJ2-1; no definite D call. Trimming removed 6 bases at V and 6 bases at J, with 15 bases between. This CDR3 has 14 amino acids. This CDR3 is CASRRTLVFNEQFF. The CDR3 nucleotides are TGTGCCAGCAGGCGTACTCTAGTTTTCAATGAGCAGTTCTTC.

The V call is TRBV3-1, the J call TRBJ2-1, with D hard to call. The CDR3 sequence is 14 residues long. Trimming stripped 1 base from V and 6 bases from J, with 10 bases between. Germline CDR1 and CDR2: LGHDT and YNNKEL (reference sequence). This CDR3 is CASSQAADPNEQFF. The CDR3 DNA is TGTGCCAGCAGCCAAGCGGCAGATCCCAATGAGCAGTTCTTC.

This clonotype was observed a single time. The CDR3 loop is CASSSRTGVGNTIYF. The CDR3 DNA follows: TGTGCCAGCAGCTCGCGAACAGGGGTTGGAAACACCATATATTTT. The chain couples TRBV11-2 to TRBJ1-3; 7 bases agree with TRBD1. Germline CDR1 reads SGHAT; CDR2 reads FQNNGV. The trim removed 4 bases at V and 3 bases at J, leaving 6 bases unmatched. CDR3 size: 15 residues.

This clonotype showed up just a few times. The J gene is TRBJ2-1, the V gene TRBV5-1; 10 positions agree with TRBD2. Germline CDR1 reads SGHRS; CDR2 reads YFSETQ. V lost 0 bases to trimming and J lost 6 bases; unmatched junction nucleotides: 3. This CDR3 contains 15 residues. The CDR3 DNA follows: TGCGCCAGCAGCTTGGCTCTAGCGGGAGTCAATGAGCAGTTCTTC. Translated, it gives CASSLALAGVNEQFF. Complete variable domain (other parts from reference TRBV5-1 and TRBJ2-1): KAGVTQTPRYLIKTRGQQVTLSCSPISGHRSVSWYQQTPGQGLQFLFEYFSETQRNKGNFPGRFSGRQFSNSRSEMNVSTLELGDSALYLCASSLALAGVNEQFFGPGTRLTVL.

The chain carries TRBV7-9 and TRBJ2-3; D remains unclear. CDR3 length: 14 residues. Germline CDR1 reads SEHNR; CDR2 reads FQNEAQ (reference sequence). V dropped 0 bases and J dropped 6 bases, with 10 bases sitting between them. Here the CDR3 DNA reads TGTGCCAGCAGCTTAGCGCATCTCTCGGATACGCAGTATTTT. Encoded protein: CASSLAHLSDTQYF.

This clonotype showed up many times. The gene calls are TRBV29-1 and TRBJ2-1, with a weak D call TRBD1 (5 bases). V lost 4 bases and J 6 bases, leaving 16 bases between the germline ends. This CDR3 region has 14 residues. Germline V gene data show CDR1 as SQVTM and CDR2 as ANQGSEA. DNA of the CDR3: TGCAGCGTTGCCCGCAGAGATAGGGGCAATGAGCAGTTCTTC. Encoded protein: CSVARRDRGNEQFF.

The table lists this clonotype with a few counts. The rearrangement links TRBV7-7 to TRBJ2-2; D perhaps matches TRBD1 (5 bases). The CDR3 is 14 amino acids. With 6 bases removed from V and 1 base from J, the gap between germline ends came to 9 bases. The germline V gene has CDR1 SSHAT and CDR2 FNYEAQ (reference sequence). CDR3 DNA sequence: TGTGCCAGCAGAAAGACAGAGAACACCGGGGAGCTGTTTTTT. Protein sequence: CASRKTENTGELFF.

At least ten counts were recorded for this clonotype. This chain joins TRBV5-1 and TRBJ2-7; D gene ambiguous. Germline assignment: CDR1 SGHRS and CDR2 YFSETQ. The CDR3 is 13 amino acids. Trimming removed 5 bases at V and 3 bases at J, with 12 bases between. CDR3 residues: CASRKYVDYEQYF. CDR3 bases: TGCGCCAGCAGGAAATACGTTGACTACGAGCAGTACTTC.

V is TRBV20-1 and J is TRBJ2-5; D possibly corresponds to TRBD2 (6 bases). Germline V gene data show CDR1 as DFQATT and CDR2 as SNEGSKA (reference sequence). The CDR3 extends over 13 amino acids. V was trimmed by 3 bases and J by 2 bases, leaving 10 bases between them. CDR3 DNA sequence: TGCAGTGCTAGGGTGGCGGGACAAGAGACCCAGTACTTC. Protein sequence: CSARVAGQETQYF.

The rearrangement joins TRBV2 to TRBJ2-7; 12 bases are a match to TRBD2. The CDR3 runs 18 residues. J was trimmed by 2 bases and V by 5 bases; bases with no gene match: 13. Looked up from germline, CDR1 is SNHLY and CDR2 is FYNNEI. The CDR3 is CASSSSFLAGGSPYEQYF. As DNA, the CDR3 is TGTGCCAGCAGTTCCAGTTTTCTAGCGGGAGGGTCTCCCTACGAGCAGTACTTC.

The rearrangement uses TRBV20-1 and TRBJ1-5; maybe TRBD1 (5 bases). The CDR3 has 13 amino acids. The germline CDR1 and CDR2 sequences are DFQATT and SNEGSKA (reference sequence). V lost 6 bases and J lost 1, with 10 bases in between. The DNA for the CDR3 is TGCAGTGCGACCAGGGTAAGCAATCAGCCCCAGCATTTT. It yields the protein CSATRVSNQPQHF.

This clonotype has only one observation. The genes are TRBV9 and TRBJ2-5; no clear D. From germline, CDR1 is SGDLS and CDR2 YYNGEE. The CDR3 runs to 14 residues. V gave up 4 bases and J gave up 2 bases, with 12 bases separating them. In nucleotides, the CDR3 is TGTGCCAGCAGCATAGGACGGACGCAAGAGACCCAGTACTTC. The encoded protein is CASSIGRTQETQYF.